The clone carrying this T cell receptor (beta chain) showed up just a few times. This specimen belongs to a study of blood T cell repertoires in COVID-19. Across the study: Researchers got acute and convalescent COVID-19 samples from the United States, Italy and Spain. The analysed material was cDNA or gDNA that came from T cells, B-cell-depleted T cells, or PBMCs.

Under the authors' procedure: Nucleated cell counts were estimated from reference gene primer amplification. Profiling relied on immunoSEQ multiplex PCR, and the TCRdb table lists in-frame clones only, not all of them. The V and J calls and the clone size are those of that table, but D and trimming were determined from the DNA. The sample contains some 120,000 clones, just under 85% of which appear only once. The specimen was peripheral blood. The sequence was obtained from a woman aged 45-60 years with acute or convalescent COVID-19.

The CDR3 DNA is TGCGCCAGCAGCCCCTCAGGTCTCAATCAGCCCCAGCATTTT. Its protein product is CASSPSGLNQPQHF. This rearrangement joins TRBV5-1 to TRBJ1-5; D is ambiguous. Trimming pared 4 bases from V and 3 bases from J, leaving 11 bases between. The CDR3 extends over 14 amino acids. Germline CDR1 reads SGHRS; CDR2 reads YFSETQ.